This TCR beta chain was captured by sequencing in a study of T-cell reconstitution after alpha-beta-depleted transplantation in children. As it was prepared, the TCRbeta library received unique molecular identifiers. TCRdb fed the PCR reads into MiXCR, producing one record per CDR3 protein. The sample lists some 300,000 distinct CDR3 sequences, about 9.3% seen once, with approximately 2.3% in the top ten. In this sample, this clonotype turned up many times. Germline values: CDR1 WSHSY, CDR2 SAAADI. This CDR3 has 14 residues. V dropped 3 bases and J dropped 2 bases, with 10 bases sitting between them. The chain recombines TRBV10-2 with TRBJ1-1; D uncertain. This material consisted of PBMCs from the stem cell graft donor, taken from the stem cell graft. This TCR was recovered from a human donor who donated a stem cell graft to a child with acute lymphoblastic leukemia. CDR3: CASSENLGNTEAFF. Written as DNA, the CDR3 is TGCGCCAGCAGTGAAAATCTGGGAAACACTGAAGCTTTCTTT.